This TCR beta chain was recorded in a study of T cell clonotyping in hematopoietic cell transplantation. Whole-study results and caveats: Without cell sorting, CD4 versus CD8 contributions remain unresolved. Few recipient clonotypes overlapped donors; over 97% were de novo at given depth. Graft donor and pretransplant recipient Inverse Simpson Index values predicted broader posttransplant TCR diversity.

The germline CDR1 and CDR2 sequences are ENHRY and SYGVKD. CDR3 size: 14 residues. The trim removed 7 bases at V and 5 bases at J, leaving 6 bases unmatched. Details on this clone: Its target is unknown.

Recipients were bled about 28 days pretransplant and at posttransplant days 30, 100, 180. The method was immunoSEQ multiplex PCR; TCRdb's version includes in-frame clones alone and lacks a portion of them. The sample comprises 7,500 to 8,500 clones, roughly 92% of which are singletons, and around 4.5% rests with the top ten. The genes are TRBV10-3 and TRBJ2-5; 11 bases match TRBD1. The receptor was isolated from a female patient aged 45 to 65 who had an allogeneic stem cell transplant from an unrelated donor, so the T cells may come from the graft donor. Some clones in this sample may be carry-over from other donors' samples. This specimen was PBMCs, taken 180 days after allogeneic stem cell transplant. This CDR3 reads CAIKGDRGLETQYF. The CDR3 DNA sequence: TGTGCCATCAAGGGGGACAGGGGGTTGGAGACCCAGTACTTC.